The entry below gives a single T cell receptor beta chain sequence along with its context. Germline-derived CDR1 and CDR2 are DFQATT and SNEGSKA (reference sequence). CDR3 length equals 11 residues. With 60 Vbeta and 13 Jbeta primers, the PCR was carried out. The method was immunoSEQ multiplex PCR; TCRdb's version includes in-frame clones alone and lacks a portion of them. Of under 70,000 clones in the sample, approximately 82% were seen once. This entry belongs to a study of cytomegalovirus exposure and HLA in healthy donors. This rearrangement joins TRBV20-1 to TRBJ1-3, with D unclear. This receptor was obtained from a man aged 50-60 years in good health and CMV-seronegative. Sequencing was done on a sample of PBMCs. The CDR3 DNA sequence: TGCAGCCCTAGCTCTGGAAACACCATATATTTT. It encodes CSPSSGNTIYF.